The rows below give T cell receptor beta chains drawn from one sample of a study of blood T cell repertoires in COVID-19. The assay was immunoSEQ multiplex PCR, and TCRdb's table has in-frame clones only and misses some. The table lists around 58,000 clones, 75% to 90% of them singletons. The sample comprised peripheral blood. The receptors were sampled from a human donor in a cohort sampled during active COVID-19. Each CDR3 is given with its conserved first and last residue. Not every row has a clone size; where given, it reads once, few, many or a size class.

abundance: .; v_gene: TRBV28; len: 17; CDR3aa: CASSVPAGRPPNYGYTF
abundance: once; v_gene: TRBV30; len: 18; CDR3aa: CAWSVPGQGPVSGNTIYF
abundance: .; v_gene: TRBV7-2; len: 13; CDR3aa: CASSGGAGGEQFF
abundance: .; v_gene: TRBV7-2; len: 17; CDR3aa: CASSLTLARAPEETQYF
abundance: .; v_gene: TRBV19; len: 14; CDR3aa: CASSTPGTGGGYTF
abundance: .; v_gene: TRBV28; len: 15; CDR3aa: CASSLTSGRNQPQHF
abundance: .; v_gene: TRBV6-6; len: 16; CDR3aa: CASSRIPGGNTGELFF
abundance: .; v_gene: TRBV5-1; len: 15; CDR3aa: CASSLTGDPNYGYTF
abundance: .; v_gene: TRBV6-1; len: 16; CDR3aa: CASSVQEWFSGTEAFF
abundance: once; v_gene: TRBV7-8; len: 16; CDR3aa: CASSPLKGGSGTEAFF
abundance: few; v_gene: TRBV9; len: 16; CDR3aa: CASSPGQASWLTEAFF
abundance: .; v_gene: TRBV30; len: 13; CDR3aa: CAWSDRGGTEAFF
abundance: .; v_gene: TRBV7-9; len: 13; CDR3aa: CASSYSGNEKLFF
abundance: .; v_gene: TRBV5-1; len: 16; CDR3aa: CASSLGQGVLSRGYTF
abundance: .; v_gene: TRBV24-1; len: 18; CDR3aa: CATGLGTSGGPSTDTQYF
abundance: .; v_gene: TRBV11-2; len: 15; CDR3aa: CASSLDAGGFSPLHF
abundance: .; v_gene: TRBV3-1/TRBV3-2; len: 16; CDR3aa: CASSQDYSGGLHEQYF
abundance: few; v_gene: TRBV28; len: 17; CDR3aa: CASSPSGPTPTNYGYTF
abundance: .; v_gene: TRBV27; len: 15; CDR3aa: CASSLSIQGRVEAFF
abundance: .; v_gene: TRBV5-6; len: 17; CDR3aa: CASSPLAGGGSYNEQFF